The 21 T cell receptor beta chains below were found in one sample sequenced in a study of blood T cell repertoires in COVID-19 (dated by TCRdb to about 2020). The library was prepared using the immunoSEQ multiplex PCR assay. The source is immuneACCESS, and TCRdb retained only in-frame sequences with V and J called. Part of the clones is not carried over; for the studies checked, unresolved V genes explain less than half of this, and the remainder is unexplained. The sample table holds around 62,000 clones, of which roughly 85% were seen once. The ten most abundant clones make up 43% of the sample. Sequenced material: peripheral blood. The source is a woman in her sixties with COVID-19, enrolled during active disease.

CDR3 sequence (DNA): TGTGCCAGCAGCCAAACTGGCCAAGAGACCCAGTACTTC. This codes for CASSQTGQETQYF. The genes are TRBV4-2 and TRBJ2-5; D uncertain. The CDR3 runs 13 residues. Germline assignment: CDR1 LGHNA and CDR2 YNFKEQ. Deletions cut 2 bases from V and 1 base from J, with 5 bases between.

The J gene is TRBJ1-2, the V gene TRBV27; D is uncertain. The V gene lost 5 bases and the J gene lost 4 bases, with 14 bases spanning the gap. Germline CDR1 and CDR2: MNHEY and SMNVEV (reference sequence). There are 14 residues in the CDR3. DNA of the CDR3: TGTGCCAGCAGTACCGGCTCGGGAAGCTATGGCTACACCTTC. The encoded protein is CASSTGSGSYGYTF.

V usage is TRBV10-3 and J usage is TRBJ1-1, with D uncertain. The V end was cut by 3 bases, the J end by 3 bases, with 14 bases between. Germline values: CDR1 ENHRY, CDR2 SYGVKD. CDR3 length equals 15 residues. CDR3 sequence: CAISDWAGRDTEAFF. The CDR3 DNA reads TGTGCCATCAGTGATTGGGCGGGGAGGGACACTGAAGCTTTCTTT.

V and J are TRBV6-2 or TRBV6-3 and TRBJ1-5, with a weak D call TRBD1 (6 bases). V lost 0 bases and J 5 bases, leaving 17 bases between the germline ends. The CDR3 contains 17 residues. Germline V lookup: CDR1 MNHEY, CDR2 SVGEGT. The CDR3 loop reads CASSYSKGRGSDQPQHF. The CDR3 DNA follows: TGTGCCAGCAGTTACTCGAAGGGCAGGGGCAGCGATCAGCCCCAGCATTTT.

The rearrangement links TRBV7-9 to TRBJ2-5; D remains ambiguous. This CDR3 spans 11 amino acids. V was pared by 2 bases and J by 5 bases, with 3 bases between. In germline, CDR1 is SEHNR, CDR2 FQNEAQ (reference sequence). For the CDR3, the DNA is TGTGCCAGCAGCTTATCGGAGACCCAGTACTTC. Translating it yields CASSLSETQYF.

This chain uses TRBV10-2 with TRBJ1-1; the match to TRBD1 covers 11 bases. Losses at the gene ends were 5 bases for V and 4 bases for J; bases not matched to a gene: 9. In germline, CDR1 is WSHSY, CDR2 SAAADI. CDR3 length equals 16 residues. CDR3 nucleotide sequence: TGCGCCAGCAGTCAAGGACAGGGGGCGCGGGGCACTGAAGCTTTCTTT. Protein: CASSQGQGARGTEAFF.

V usage is TRBV7-9 and J usage is TRBJ2-7; the match to TRBD2 covers 9 bases. The CDR3 length is 15 residues. Per the germline V gene, CDR1 is SEHNR and CDR2 is FQNEAQ (reference sequence). The junction had 9 bases not matched to a gene; V was cut back by 3 bases and J by 6 bases. The DNA for the CDR3 is TGTGCCAGCAGCTTTTCTAGCGGGAAGTCGAGCGAGCAGTACTTC. This encodes CASSFSSGKSSEQYF.

J is TRBJ1-2 and V is TRBV5-1; D is uncertain. The V end was cut by 3 bases, the J end by 4 bases, with 10 bases between. CDR1 and CDR2 from the germline V gene are SGHRS and YFSETQ. There are 13 residues in the CDR3. The CDR3 nucleotides are TGCGCCAGCAGCTCTGGAGGCTCCTATGGCTACACCTTC. This codes for CASSSGGSYGYTF.

The V call is TRBV27, the J call TRBJ2-7, with D perhaps TRBD2 (5 bases). This CDR3 has 16 residues. Germline CDR1 reads MNHEY; CDR2 reads SMNVEV (reference sequence). The V gene lost 1 base and the J gene lost 5 bases, with 18 bases spanning the gap. Here the CDR3 reads CASSLLGGSLGNEQYF. The CDR3 DNA is TGTGCCAGCAGTTTATTAGGTGGGTCCCTCGGGAACGAGCAGTACTTC.

The chain links TRBV12-3 or TRBV12-4 to TRBJ1-1, with 7 bases fitting TRBD1. V dropped 5 bases and J dropped 6; count of bases not matched to a gene: 3. The CDR3 covers 12 residues. In DNA form, the CDR3 reads TGTGCCAGCAGTCATGGGACAGCTGAAGCTTTCTTT. This sequence encodes CASSHGTAEAFF.

J is TRBJ2-3 and V is TRBV27; 10 nucleotides agree with TRBD2. The V gene's germline CDR1 is MNHEY and CDR2 SMNVEV (reference sequence). The CDR3 has 15 amino acids. V lost 5 bases and J lost 8; bases outside the gene matches: 10. CDR3 region: CASSKLAGIAGTQYF. The CDR3 DNA follows: TGTGCCAGCAGTAAACTAGCGGGGATCGCGGGTACGCAGTATTTT.

V gene TRBV30 combines with J gene TRBJ2-5; 7 nucleotides agree with TRBD1. The germline V gene has CDR1 GTSNPN and CDR2 SVGIG (reference sequence). CDR3 length: 12 amino acids. Germline trimming cut 2 bases from V and 5 bases from J; bases unmatched to any gene: 2. As DNA, the CDR3 is TGTGCCTGGAGTCCAGGGGGTGAGACCCAGTACTTC. Its protein product is CAWSPGGETQYF.

The J gene is TRBJ2-1, the V gene TRBV3-1 (or the pseudogene TRBV3-2); 8 nucleotides match TRBD2. With V trimmed by 2 bases and J by 1 base, 7 bases remained unmatched. Germline V gene data show CDR1 as LGHDT and CDR2 as YNNKEL (reference sequence). This CDR3 has 17 amino acids. This chain's CDR3 is CASSQNPGGDSYNEQFF. The CDR3 DNA reads as TGTGCCAGCAGCCAAAACCCGGGGGGGGATTCCTACAATGAGCAGTTCTTC.

The CDR3 nucleotides are TGTGCCAGCAGCCCTCTCTACCAGGGAAACTATGGCTACACCTTC. Its protein is CASSPLYQGNYGYTF. The chain links TRBV3-1 (or the pseudogene TRBV3-2) to TRBJ1-2, with D possibly being TRBD1 (5 bases). CDR3 length: 15 residues. Germline assignment: CDR1 LGHDT and CDR2 YNNKEL (reference sequence). Trimming stripped 4 bases from V and 2 bases from J, with 14 bases between.

This chain uses TRBV11-3 with TRBJ2-7; 8 bases line up with TRBD2. Trimming took 5 bases from V and 3 from J; bases not matched to a gene: 3. This CDR3 has 13 residues. Germline V gene data show CDR1 as SGHNT and CDR2 as YENEEA. The CDR3 loop is CASSPSGRYEQYF. Here the CDR3 DNA reads TGTGCCAGCAGCCCTAGCGGGCGCTACGAGCAGTACTTC.

The V and J genes are TRBV28 and TRBJ2-7, with 9 bases that match TRBD1. Germline CDR1 reads MDHEN; CDR2 reads SYDVKM. Germline trimming cut 4 bases from V and 2 bases from J; bases unmatched to any gene: 3. This CDR3 is built from 14 residues. As DNA, the CDR3 is TGTGCCAGCAGTTCAGACAGGGGGGCCTACGAGCAGTACTTC. This codes for CASSSDRGAYEQYF.

This chain connects TRBV5-4 to TRBJ2-7; 8 bases are shared with TRBD2. There are 15 residues in the CDR3. The J segment lost 2 bases and the V segment lost 4 bases, leaving 8 bases of the junction unmatched. Germline CDR1 reads SGHNT; CDR2 reads YYREEE (reference sequence). The CDR3 nucleotides are TGTGCCAGCAGCCTGTCACTAGCGGAAGCCTACGAGCAGTACTTC. It is translated as CASSLSLAEAYEQYF.

This chain links TRBV7-2 with TRBJ1-5; the match to TRBD1 covers 7 bases. Germline CDR1 reads SGHTA; CDR2 reads FQGNSA. This CDR3 is built from 16 residues. The J segment lost 4 bases and the V segment lost 4 bases, leaving 10 bases of the junction unmatched. DNA of the CDR3: TGTGCCAGCAGCTCTTTCCAGGGGGGATCTAATCAGCCCCAGCATTTT. This encodes CASSSFQGGSNQPQHF.

V gene TRBV7-9 combines with J gene TRBJ2-7; 9 nucleotides align to TRBD1. The junction had 9 bases not matched to a gene; V was cut back by 6 bases and J by 0 bases. This CDR3 is 16 amino acids long. Germline CDR1 reads SEHNR; CDR2 reads FQNEAQ (reference sequence). For the CDR3, the DNA is TGTGCCAGCAGTCGACCACCGGGACAGGGCTCCTACGAGCAGTACTTC. Its translation is CASSRPPGQGSYEQYF.

The V call is TRBV12-3 or TRBV12-4, the J call TRBJ1-2; TRBD1 aligns across 10 bases. Unmatched junction bases numbered 6, after V lost 5 bases and J lost 12 bases. This CDR3 has 12 amino acids. In nucleotides, the CDR3 is TGTGCCAGCAGTCTCTGGACAGGGGGTCACACCTTC. It specifies CASSLWTGGHTF.

The CDR3 nucleotides read TGTGCCAGCGGGGAGGGGAGGGTCCAAGAGACCCAGTACTTC. Its translation: CASGEGRVQETQYF. The gene calls are TRBV13 and TRBJ2-5; 7 nucleotides match TRBD2. Germline V gene sequence: CDR1 PRHDT, CDR2 FYEKMQ (reference sequence). The V and J ends lost 8 bases and 1 base, in that order; junction bases with no gene match: 7. This CDR3 is 14 amino acids long.